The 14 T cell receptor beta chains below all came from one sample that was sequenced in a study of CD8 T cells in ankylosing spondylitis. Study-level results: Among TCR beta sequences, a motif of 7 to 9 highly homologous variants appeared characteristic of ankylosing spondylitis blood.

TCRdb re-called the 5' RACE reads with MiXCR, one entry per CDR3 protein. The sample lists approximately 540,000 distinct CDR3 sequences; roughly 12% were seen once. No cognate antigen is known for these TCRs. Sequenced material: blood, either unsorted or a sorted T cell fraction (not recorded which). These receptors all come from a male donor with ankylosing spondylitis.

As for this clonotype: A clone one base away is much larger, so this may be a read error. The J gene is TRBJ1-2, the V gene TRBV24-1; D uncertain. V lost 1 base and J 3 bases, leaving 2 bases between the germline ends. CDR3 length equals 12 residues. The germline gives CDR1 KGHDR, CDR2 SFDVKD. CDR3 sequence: CATSDFDYGYTF. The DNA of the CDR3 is TGTGCCACCAGTGATTTCGACTATGGCTACACCTTC.

The CDR3 sequence is CSARGDGGSYYEQYF. CDR3 DNA sequence: TGCAGTGCTAGAGGCGATGGCGGGAGTTACTACGAGCAGTACTTC. The gene calls are TRBV20-1 and TRBJ2-7; 7 bases line up with TRBD2. The CDR3 is 15 residues long. With V trimmed by 1 base and J by 3 bases, 9 bases remained unmatched. Per the germline V gene, CDR1 is DFQATT and CDR2 is SNEGSKA (reference sequence).

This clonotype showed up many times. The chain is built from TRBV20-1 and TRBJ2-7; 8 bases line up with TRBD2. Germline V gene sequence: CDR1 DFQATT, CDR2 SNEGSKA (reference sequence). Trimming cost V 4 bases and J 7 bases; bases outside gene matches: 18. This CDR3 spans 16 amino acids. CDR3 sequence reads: CSAIPLRSGRIREQYF. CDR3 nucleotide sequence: TGCAGTGCTATCCCCCTTAGGAGCGGGAGAATTCGGGAGCAGTACTTC.

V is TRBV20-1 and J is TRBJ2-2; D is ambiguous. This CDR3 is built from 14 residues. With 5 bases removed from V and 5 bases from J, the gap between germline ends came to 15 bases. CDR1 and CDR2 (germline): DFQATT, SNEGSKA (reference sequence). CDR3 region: CSARLQGWTGELFF. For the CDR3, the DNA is TGCAGTGCTCGACTCCAAGGGTGGACCGGGGAGCTGTTTTTT.

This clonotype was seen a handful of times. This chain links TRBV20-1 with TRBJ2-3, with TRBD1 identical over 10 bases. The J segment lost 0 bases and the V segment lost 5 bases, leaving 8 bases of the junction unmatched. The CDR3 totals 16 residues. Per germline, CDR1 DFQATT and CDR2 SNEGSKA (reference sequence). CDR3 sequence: CSAAGQGLPSTDTQYF. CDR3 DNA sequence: TGCAGTGCTGCGGGACAGGGGTTACCAAGCACAGATACGCAGTATTTT.

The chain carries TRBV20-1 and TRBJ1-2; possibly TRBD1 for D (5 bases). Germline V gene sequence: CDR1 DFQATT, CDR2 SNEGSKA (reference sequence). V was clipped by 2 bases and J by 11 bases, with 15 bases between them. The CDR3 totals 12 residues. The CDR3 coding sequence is TGCAGTGCTAGACAATCAGGGTGGTGGTACACCTTC. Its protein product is CSARQSGWWYTF.

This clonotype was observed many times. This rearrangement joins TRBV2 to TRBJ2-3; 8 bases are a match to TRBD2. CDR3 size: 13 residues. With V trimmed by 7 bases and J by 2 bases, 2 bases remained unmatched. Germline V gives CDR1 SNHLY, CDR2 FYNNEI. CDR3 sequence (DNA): TGTGCCAGCACTAGCGGGTACACAGATACGCAGTATTTT. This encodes CASTSGYTDTQYF.

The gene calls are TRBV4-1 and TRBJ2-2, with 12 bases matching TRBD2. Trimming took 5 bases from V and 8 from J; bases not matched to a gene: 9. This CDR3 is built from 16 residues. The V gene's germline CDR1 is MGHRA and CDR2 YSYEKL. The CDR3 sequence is CASSFGLAGRSGELFF. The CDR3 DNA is TGCGCCAGCAGCTTCGGACTAGCGGGACGTTCGGGGGAGCTGTTTTTT.

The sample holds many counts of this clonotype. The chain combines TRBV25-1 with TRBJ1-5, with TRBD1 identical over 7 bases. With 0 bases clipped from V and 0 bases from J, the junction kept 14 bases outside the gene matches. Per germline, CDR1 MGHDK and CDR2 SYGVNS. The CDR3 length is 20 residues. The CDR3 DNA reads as TGTGCCAGCAGTGAATATGACCCGCCGGGACAGAGATCTAGCAATCAGCCCCAGCATTTT. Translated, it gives CASSEYDPPGQRSSNQPQHF. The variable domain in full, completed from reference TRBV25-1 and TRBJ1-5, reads EADIYQTPRYLVIGTGKKITLECSQTMGHDKMYWYQQDPGMELHLIHYSYGVNSTEKGDLSSESTVSRIRTEHFPLTLESARPSHTSQYLCASSEYDPPGQRSSNQPQHFGDGTRLSIL.

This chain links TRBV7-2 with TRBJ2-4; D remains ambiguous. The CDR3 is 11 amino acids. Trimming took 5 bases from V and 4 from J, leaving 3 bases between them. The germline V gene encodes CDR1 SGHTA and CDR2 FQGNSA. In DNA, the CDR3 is TGTGCCAGCAGCATAAAAAACATTCAGTACTTC. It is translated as CASSIKNIQYF.

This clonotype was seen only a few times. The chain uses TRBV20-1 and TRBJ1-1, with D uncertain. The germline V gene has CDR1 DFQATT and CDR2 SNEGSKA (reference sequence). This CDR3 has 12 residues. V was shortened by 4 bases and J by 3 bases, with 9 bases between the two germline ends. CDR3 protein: CSATSGDTEAFF. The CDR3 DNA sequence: TGCAGTGCTACCAGTGGGGACACTGAAGCTTTCTTT.

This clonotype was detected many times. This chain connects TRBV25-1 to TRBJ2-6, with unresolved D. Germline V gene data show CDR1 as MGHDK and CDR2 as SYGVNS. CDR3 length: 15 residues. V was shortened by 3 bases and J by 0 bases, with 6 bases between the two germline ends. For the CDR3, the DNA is TGTGCCAGCAGTGAGGGCGTCTCTGGGGCCAACGTCCTGACTTTC. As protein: CASSEGVSGANVLTF.

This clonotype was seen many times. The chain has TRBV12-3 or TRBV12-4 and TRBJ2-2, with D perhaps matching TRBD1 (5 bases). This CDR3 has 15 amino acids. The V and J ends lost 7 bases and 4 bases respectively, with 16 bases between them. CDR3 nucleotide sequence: TGTGCCAGCATCTTGGGCTTTAGGGGCACCGGGGAGCTGTTTTTT. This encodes CASILGFRGTGELFF.

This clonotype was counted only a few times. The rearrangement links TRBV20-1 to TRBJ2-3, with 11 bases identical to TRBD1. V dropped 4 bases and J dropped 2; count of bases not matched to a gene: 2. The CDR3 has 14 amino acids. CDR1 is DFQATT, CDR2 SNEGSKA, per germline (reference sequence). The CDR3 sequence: CSATDRGLTDTQYF. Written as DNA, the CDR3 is TGCAGTGCTACGGACAGGGGGCTCACAGATACGCAGTATTTT.